The clone carrying this T cell receptor (beta chain) appeared a single time. Germline and junction disagree at one end, which may indicate a read error. The CDR3 runs to 15 residues. Looked up from germline, CDR1 is MNHEY and CDR2 is SVGAGI. Genomic DNA of each subset was evenly split across several immunoSEQ plates. PCR replicates performed on unsorted PBMC used around 0.3 ug DNA, about 30,000 T cell genomes. PBMC DNA, left unsorted, was sequenced on ten immunoSEQ deep assay plates. In the source study's methods: ImmunoSEQ supplied junction-only sequences lacking quality scores, so filtering was different. The data were produced by immunoSEQ multiplex PCR, yet TCRdb's version contains in-frame clones alone and is incomplete. V and J calls and clone size are given by that table; D and trimming were obtained from the DNA. The table records hundreds of thousands of clones, around 77% of them present only once.

This entry comes from a study of shared clonotypes between healthy human individuals. The sample comprised PBMCs. The chain carries TRBV6-5 and TRBJ2-7; D possibly corresponds to TRBD2 (5 bases). The TCR comes from a woman between 40 and 50 years old in good health. Some clones in this sample may be carry-over from other donors' samples. CDR3 sequence (DNA): TGTGCCAGCAGCGTCTCCACGGACTCATCCTACGGGCAGTACTTC. It specifies CASSVSTDSSYGQYF.